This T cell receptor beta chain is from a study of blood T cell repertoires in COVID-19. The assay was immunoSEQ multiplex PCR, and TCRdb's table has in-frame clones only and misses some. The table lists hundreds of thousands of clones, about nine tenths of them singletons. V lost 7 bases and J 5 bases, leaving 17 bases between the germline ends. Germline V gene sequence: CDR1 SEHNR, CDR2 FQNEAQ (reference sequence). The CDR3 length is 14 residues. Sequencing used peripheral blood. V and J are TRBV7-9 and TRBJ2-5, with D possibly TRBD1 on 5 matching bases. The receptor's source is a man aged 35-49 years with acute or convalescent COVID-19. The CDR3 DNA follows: TGTGCCAGCACCCTTAGGGGATTGGTGGAGACCCAGTACTTC. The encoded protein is CASTLRGLVETQYF.